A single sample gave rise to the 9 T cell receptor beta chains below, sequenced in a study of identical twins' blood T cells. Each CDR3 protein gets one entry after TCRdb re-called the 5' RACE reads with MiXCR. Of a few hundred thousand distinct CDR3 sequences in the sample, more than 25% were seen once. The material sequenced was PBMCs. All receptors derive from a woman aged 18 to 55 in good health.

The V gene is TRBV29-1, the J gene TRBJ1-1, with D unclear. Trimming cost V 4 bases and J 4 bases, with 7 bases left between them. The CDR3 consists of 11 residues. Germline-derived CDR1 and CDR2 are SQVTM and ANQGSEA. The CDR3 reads CSVGGFTEAFF. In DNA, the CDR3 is TGCAGCGTTGGAGGGTTCACTGAAGCTTTCTTT.

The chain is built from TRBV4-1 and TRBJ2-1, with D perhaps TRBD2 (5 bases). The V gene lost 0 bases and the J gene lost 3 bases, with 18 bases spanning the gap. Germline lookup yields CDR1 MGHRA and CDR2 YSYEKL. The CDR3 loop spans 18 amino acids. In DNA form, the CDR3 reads TGCGCCAGCAGCCAAGATAGAAGGCTAGCCAGGATCTACAATGAGCAGTTCTTC. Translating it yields CASSQDRRLARIYNEQFF.

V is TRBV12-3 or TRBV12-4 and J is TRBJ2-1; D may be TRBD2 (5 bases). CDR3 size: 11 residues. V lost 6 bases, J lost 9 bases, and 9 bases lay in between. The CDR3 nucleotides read TGTGCCAGCAGGGAAAGCGGTGAGCAGTTCTTC. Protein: CASRESGEQFF.

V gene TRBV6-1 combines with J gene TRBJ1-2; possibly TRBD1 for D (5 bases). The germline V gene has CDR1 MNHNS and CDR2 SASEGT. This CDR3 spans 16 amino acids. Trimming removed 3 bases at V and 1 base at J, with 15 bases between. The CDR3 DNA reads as TGTGCCAGCAGTGATCTTCCAGGGTCGGGTAACTATGGCTACACCTTC. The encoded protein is CASSDLPGSGNYGYTF.

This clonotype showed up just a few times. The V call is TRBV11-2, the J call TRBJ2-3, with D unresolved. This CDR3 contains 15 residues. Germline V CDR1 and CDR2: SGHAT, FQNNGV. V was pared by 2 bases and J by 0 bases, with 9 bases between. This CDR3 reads CASSLRYTSTDTQYF. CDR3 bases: TGTGCCAGCAGCTTAAGATACACTAGCACAGATACGCAGTATTTT.

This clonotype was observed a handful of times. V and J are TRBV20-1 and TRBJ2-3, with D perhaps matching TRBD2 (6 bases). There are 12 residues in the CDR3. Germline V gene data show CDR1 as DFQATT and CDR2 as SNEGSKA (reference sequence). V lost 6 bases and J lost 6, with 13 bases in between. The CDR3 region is CSARLVRDTQYF. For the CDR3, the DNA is TGCAGTGCAAGACTAGTTAGGGATACGCAGTATTTT.

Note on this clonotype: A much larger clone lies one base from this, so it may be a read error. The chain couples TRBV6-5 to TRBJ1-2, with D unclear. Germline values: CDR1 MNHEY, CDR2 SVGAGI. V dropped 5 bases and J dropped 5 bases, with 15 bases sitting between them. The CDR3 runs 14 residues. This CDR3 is CASSHMAGSYGYTF. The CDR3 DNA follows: TGTGCCAGCAGTCACATGGCGGGATCTTATGGCTACACCTTC.

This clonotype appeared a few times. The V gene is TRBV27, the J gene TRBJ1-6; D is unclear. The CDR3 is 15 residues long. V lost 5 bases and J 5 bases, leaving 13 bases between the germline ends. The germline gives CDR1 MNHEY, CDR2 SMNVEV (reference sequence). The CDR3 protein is CASSTVTANNSPLHF. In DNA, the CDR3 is TGTGCCAGCAGTACTGTTACAGCGAATAATTCACCCCTCCACTTT.

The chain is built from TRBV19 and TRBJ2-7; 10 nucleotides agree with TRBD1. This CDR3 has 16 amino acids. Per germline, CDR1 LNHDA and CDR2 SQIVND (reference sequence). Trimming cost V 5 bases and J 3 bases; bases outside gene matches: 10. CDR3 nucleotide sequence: TGTGCCAGTAGTTTCTCCGGGACAGGGGTTTTCTACGAGCAGTACTTC. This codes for CASSFSGTGVFYEQYF.